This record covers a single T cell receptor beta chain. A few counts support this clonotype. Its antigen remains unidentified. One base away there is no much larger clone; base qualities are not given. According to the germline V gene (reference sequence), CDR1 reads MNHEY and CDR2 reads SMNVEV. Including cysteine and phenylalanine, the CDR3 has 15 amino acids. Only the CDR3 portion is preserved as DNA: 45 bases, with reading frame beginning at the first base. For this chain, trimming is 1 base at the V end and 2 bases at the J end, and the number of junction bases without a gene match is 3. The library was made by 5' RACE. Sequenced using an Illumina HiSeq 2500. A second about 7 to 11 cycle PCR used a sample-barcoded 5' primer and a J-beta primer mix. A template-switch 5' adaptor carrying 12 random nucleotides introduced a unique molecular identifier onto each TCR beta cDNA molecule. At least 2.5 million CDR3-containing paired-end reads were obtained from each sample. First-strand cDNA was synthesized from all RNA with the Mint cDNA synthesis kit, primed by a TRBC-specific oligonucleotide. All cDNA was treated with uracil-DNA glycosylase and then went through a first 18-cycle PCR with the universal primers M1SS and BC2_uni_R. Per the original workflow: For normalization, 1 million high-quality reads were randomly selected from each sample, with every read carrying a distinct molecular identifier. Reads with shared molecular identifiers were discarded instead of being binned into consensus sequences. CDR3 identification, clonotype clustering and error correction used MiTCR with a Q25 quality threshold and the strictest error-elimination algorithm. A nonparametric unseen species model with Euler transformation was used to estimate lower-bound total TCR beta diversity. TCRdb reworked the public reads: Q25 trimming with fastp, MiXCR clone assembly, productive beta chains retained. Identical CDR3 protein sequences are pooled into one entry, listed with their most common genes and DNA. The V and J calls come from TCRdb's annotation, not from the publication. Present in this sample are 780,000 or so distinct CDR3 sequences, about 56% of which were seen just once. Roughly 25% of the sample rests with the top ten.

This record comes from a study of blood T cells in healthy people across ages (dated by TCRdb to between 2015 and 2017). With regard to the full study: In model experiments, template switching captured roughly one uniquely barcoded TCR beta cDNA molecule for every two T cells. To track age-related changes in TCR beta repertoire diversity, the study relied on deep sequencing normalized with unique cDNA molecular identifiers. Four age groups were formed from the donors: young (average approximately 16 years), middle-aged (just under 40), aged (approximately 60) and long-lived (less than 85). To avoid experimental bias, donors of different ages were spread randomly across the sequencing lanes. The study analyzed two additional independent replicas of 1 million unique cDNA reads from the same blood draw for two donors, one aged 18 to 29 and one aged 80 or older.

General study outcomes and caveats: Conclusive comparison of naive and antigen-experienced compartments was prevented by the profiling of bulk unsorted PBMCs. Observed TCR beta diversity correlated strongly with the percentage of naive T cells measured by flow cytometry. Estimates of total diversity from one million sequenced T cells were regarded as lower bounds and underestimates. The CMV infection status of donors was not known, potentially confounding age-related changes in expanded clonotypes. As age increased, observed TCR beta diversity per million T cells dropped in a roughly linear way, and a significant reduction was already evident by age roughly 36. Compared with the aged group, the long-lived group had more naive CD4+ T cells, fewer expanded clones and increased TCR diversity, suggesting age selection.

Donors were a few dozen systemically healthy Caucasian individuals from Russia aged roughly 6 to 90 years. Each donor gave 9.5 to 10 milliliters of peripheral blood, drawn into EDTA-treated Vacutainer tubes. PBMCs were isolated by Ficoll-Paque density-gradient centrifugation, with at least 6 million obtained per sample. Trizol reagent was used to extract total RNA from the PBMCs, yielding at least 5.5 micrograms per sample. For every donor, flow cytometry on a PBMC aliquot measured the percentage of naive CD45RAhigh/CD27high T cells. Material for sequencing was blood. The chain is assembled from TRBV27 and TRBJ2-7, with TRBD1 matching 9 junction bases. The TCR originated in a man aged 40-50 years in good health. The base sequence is TGTGCCAGCAGTTTATATCACAGGGGGCCCTACGAGCAGTACTTC. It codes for CASSLYHRGPYEQYF.